This T cell receptor beta chain was obtained from a study of human versus mouse CDR3 diversity and MHC coevolution (dated by TCRdb to 2015 to 2018). As for the study more broadly: The immunoSEQ assay was reported to detect one in 200,000 T cells and to minimize multiplex PCR amplification bias. Valid reads per sample ranged from roughly 5.5 x 10^6 to 1.8 x 10^7 across mouse and human samples. Repertoires of human naive CD4 T cells were used as a reference for TCR selection on multiple MHC II alleles and were compared against human-TCR-locus transgenic mice carrying single MHC II. The human cohort comprised three healthy volunteer blood donors, one aged 30 to 39, one aged 40 to 49 and one aged 60 to 70 at collection.

Points the paper makes about the study in general: The largest TCR beta repertoire according to iCHAO1 estimates belonged to humans, at 1.5 million or so clonotypes, a result attributed likely to selection by multiple MHC II molecules. Because human T cells were selected on six or seven MHC II alleles, repertoire diversity in humans and mice was not considered directly comparable. Most of the three human donors showed the lowest clonal inequality scores among all compared groups. On average, humans had more CDR3 deletions and insertions than mice, indicating greater exonuclease and TdT activity.

Fluorescence-activated cell sorting was used to isolate naive CD4 T cells, defined as CD45RO-negative and CD62L-positive, from PBMCs. Approximately 47 ml of fresh peripheral blood was drawn per donor, and PBMCs were isolated by Ficoll density centrifugation. Sorting was performed on a FACSAria III instrument, with purity above 85% for all samples. Notes on this clone: The specificity of this receptor is unknown. Base qualities are missing; no much larger clone stands one base away.

The QIAGEN blood and tissue kit was used to extract genomic DNA from the sorted cells, and that DNA was then quantified on a NanoDrop 1000. TCR alpha and beta chains were deep sequenced and quantified on the immunoSEQ platform using multiplex PCR of genomic DNA. In the paper's pipeline: IMGT gene and region definitions were used to annotate TCR sequences. Out-of-frame rearrangements served as a stand-in for the preselection repertoire and were compared with in-frame clonotypes. The iCHAO1 estimator supplied with the immunoSEQ platform was used to estimate repertoire size. A Gini index based on the Lorenz curve was applied to in-frame amino acid clonotypes to measure clonal inequality. The intersect function in the R package tcR was used to count shared clonotypes, while the Jaccard index served to score similarity. V, J and V-J usage frequencies went into a principal component analysis run with the R prcomp function, with no normalization applied. The clones in this table, taken by TCRdb from immuneACCESS, are in-frame only. Not every clone is retained; where verified, under half of the shortfall comes from an unresolved V gene, and the cause of the rest is unknown. V, J and clone size are taken as reported in that table, and D and trimming were inferred from the DNA itself. This sample gives 60,000 to 95,000 clones in total; under 95% of them show up just once. Together, the top ten hold about 0.15% of the sample.

The CDR3 spans 12 residues, from the cysteine through the phenylalanine. Of all the DNA, just the CDR3 is kept, 36 bases in frame from base 1. V is pruned by 4 bases and J by 2 bases, leaving 0 bases of the junction without a gene match. As encoded in the germline V gene, CDR1 is SQVTM while CDR2 is ANQGSEA. Recombination joined TRBV29-1 with TRBJ2-7; 9 junctional bases match TRBD2. The TCR originated in a person aged 30 to 69 in good health. Sequencing was carried out using naive CD4+ T cells from blood. Reading the label with the study, this specimen's cell subset or site is: CD45RO-negative CD62L-positive naive CD4 T cells. The CDR3 region reads CSVGTSAYEQYF. The nucleotide sequence reads TGCAGCGTTGGGACTAGCGCCTACGAGCAGTACTTC.